This T cell receptor (beta chain) was captured by sequencing in a study of blood T cell repertoires in COVID-19. Trimming at V came to 4 bases and at J to 7 bases, leaving 10 bases not matched to a gene. The CDR3 loop spans 15 amino acids. Germline loops: CDR1 MDHEN, CDR2 SYDVKM. As handled by the study authors: Quantification of nucleated cells was approximated via reference gene primer amplification. Clones were sequenced by immunoSEQ multiplex PCR, and TCRdb holds only the in-frame ones, with some missing. V and J calls and clone size follow that table, whereas D and trimming were derived from the DNA. Altogether about 73,000 clones are present, 81% being singletons, with the ten largest covering 20% to 25%.

The sequencing input was peripheral blood. The chain joins TRBV28 to TRBJ2-7; 10 bases map to TRBD1. The receptor comes from a woman in her 70s with acute or convalescent COVID-19. Written as DNA, the CDR3 is TGTGCCAGCAGTTCTACCGGGACAGGGGCGCGGGAGCAGTACTTC. Protein product: CASSSTGTGAREQYF.